The clone carrying this T cell receptor (beta chain) was observed a handful of times. Its target is unknown. The source of the sample is a study of regulatory T cells in long-lasting Graves disease. Study results and limitations: Persistent Graves' patients showed less TCR diversity than newly diagnosed patients showed.

Germline CDR1 and CDR2: MNHEY and SMNVEV (reference sequence). The trim removed 7 bases at V and 6 bases at J, leaving 6 bases unmatched. The CDR3 is 15 amino acids. To make TCR beta libraries, researchers used iRepertoire HTBI primers and Arm-PCR of CDR3 regions. TCRdb re-called the multiplex PCR reads through MiXCR, storing one row per CDR3 protein. This table holds hundreds of thousands of distinct CDR3 sequences, around 20% found once. The time point here: persistent/refractory GD, antithyroid drugs over 5 years with positive TRAb. PBMC RNA was the source of the TCR library. The EDTA tubes were filled with around 9.1 milliliters of drawn peripheral blood.

The source is a female donor with Graves disease. The V call is TRBV27, the J call TRBJ1-6; TRBD1 agrees at 10 bases. Material: peripheral blood mononuclear cells (PBMCs), obtained when the disease was refractory, from a patient treated with antithyroid drugs. The CDR3 reads CASTTRTGGNSPLHF. As DNA, the CDR3 is TGTGCCAGCACAACCCGGACAGGGGGTAATTCACCCCTCCACTTT.